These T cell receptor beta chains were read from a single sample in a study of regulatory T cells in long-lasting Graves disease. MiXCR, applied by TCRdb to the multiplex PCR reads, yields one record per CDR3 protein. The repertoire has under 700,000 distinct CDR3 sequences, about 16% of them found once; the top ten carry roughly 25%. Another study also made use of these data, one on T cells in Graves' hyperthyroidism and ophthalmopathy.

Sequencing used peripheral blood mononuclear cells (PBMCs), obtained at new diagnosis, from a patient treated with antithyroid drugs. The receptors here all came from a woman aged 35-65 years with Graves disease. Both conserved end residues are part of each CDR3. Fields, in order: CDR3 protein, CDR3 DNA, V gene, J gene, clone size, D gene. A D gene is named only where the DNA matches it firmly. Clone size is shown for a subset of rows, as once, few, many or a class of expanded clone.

cdr3_aa: CASSTPGTSGGRSHYNEQFF; cdr3_nt: TGTGCCAGCAGTACGCCCGGGACTAGCGGGGGGAGATCACACTACAATGAGCAGTTCTTC; v_call: TRBV28; j_call: TRBJ2-1; clone_size: many; d_call: TRBD2
cdr3_aa: CASSDQTGGGAFF; cdr3_nt: TGCGCCAGCAGCGACCAAACAGGGGGGGGAGCTTTCTTT; v_call: TRBV10-2; j_call: TRBJ1-1; clone_size: many; d_call: TRBD1
cdr3_aa: CSVNNRAEAFF; cdr3_nt: TGCAGCGTTAACAACCGGGCTGAAGCTTTCTTT; v_call: TRBV29-1; j_call: TRBJ1-1; clone_size: .; d_call: .
cdr3_aa: CASSMPTTATEAFF; cdr3_nt: TGTGCCAGTAGTATGCCCACAACGGCCACTGAAGCTTTCTTT; v_call: TRBV19; j_call: TRBJ1-1; clone_size: .; d_call: .
cdr3_aa: CASSYSQGAGSAIYF; cdr3_nt: TGTGCCAGCAGTTACTCACAGGGGGCAGGTAGCGCCATATATTTT; v_call: TRBV6-9; j_call: TRBJ1-3; clone_size: few; d_call: TRBD1
cdr3_aa: CASSLRSAAEDYEQYF; cdr3_nt: TGCGCCAGCAGCCTAAGATCTGCAGCGGAGGACTACGAGCAGTACTTC; v_call: TRBV4-1; j_call: TRBJ2-7; clone_size: .; d_call: .
cdr3_aa: CASSRGDAFDEQFF; cdr3_nt: TGCGCCAGCAGCAGGGGGGACGCTTTTGATGAGCAGTTCTTC; v_call: TRBV5-1; j_call: TRBJ2-1; clone_size: few; d_call: .
cdr3_aa: CSALRDSYEQYF; cdr3_nt: TGCAGTGCCTTACGGGATTCCTACGAGCAGTACTTC; v_call: TRBV20-1; j_call: TRBJ2-7; clone_size: once; d_call: .
cdr3_aa: CAISDGGSPYNSPLHF; cdr3_nt: TGTGCCATCAGTGACGGGGGGAGTCCCTATAATTCACCCCTCCACTTT; v_call: TRBV10-3; j_call: TRBJ1-6; clone_size: many; d_call: .
cdr3_aa: CASSSTSGGPTGELFF; cdr3_nt: TGTGCCAGCAGCTCGACTAGCGGGGGGCCTACCGGGGAGCTGTTTTTT; v_call: TRBV7-8; j_call: TRBJ2-2; clone_size: many; d_call: TRBD2
cdr3_aa: CASSLLGARGVNTEAFF; cdr3_nt: TGTGCCAGCTCATTACTTGGGGCCAGGGGGGTGAACACTGAAGCTTTCTTT; v_call: TRBV11-2; j_call: TRBJ1-1; clone_size: many; d_call: TRBD1
cdr3_aa: CASSQEQGVKGYTF; cdr3_nt: TGTGCCAGCAGCCAGGAACAGGGTGTGAAAGGCTACACCTTC; v_call: TRBV3-1; j_call: TRBJ1-2; clone_size: .; d_call: .
cdr3_aa: CASGWAGGYNEQFF; cdr3_nt: TGTGCCAGCGGCTGGGCGGGGGGTTACAATGAGCAGTTCTTC; v_call: TRBV11-2; j_call: TRBJ2-1; clone_size: many; d_call: TRBD2
cdr3_aa: CAISGGVSDGYTF; cdr3_nt: TGTGCCATCAGTGGCGGGGTGAGCGATGGCTACACCTTC; v_call: TRBV10-3; j_call: TRBJ1-2; clone_size: .; d_call: .
cdr3_aa: CAWGLNQPQHF; cdr3_nt: TGTGCCTGGGGATTAAATCAGCCCCAGCATTTT; v_call: TRBV30; j_call: TRBJ1-5; clone_size: many; d_call: .
cdr3_aa: CSVTGRTGAFF; cdr3_nt: TGCAGCGTTACCGGACGGACCGGAGCTTTCTTT; v_call: TRBV29-1; j_call: TRBJ1-1; clone_size: .; d_call: .
cdr3_aa: CSAPTRDNTEAFF; cdr3_nt: TGCAGTGCACCGACCAGGGATAACACTGAAGCTTTCTTT; v_call: TRBV20-1; j_call: TRBJ1-1; clone_size: .; d_call: .
cdr3_aa: CASSARLAGDTQYF; cdr3_nt: TGTGCCAGCAGCGCCCGACTAGCGGGGGATACGCAGTATTTT; v_call: TRBV7-2; j_call: TRBJ2-3; clone_size: few; d_call: TRBD2
cdr3_aa: CSVGGPGAGEKLFF; cdr3_nt: TGCAGCGTAGGGGGCCCAGGGGCAGGAGAAAAACTGTTTTTT; v_call: TRBV29-1; j_call: TRBJ1-4; clone_size: few; d_call: TRBD1
cdr3_aa: CASSPTWGLNEQFF; cdr3_nt: TGTGCCAGCAGCCCGACGTGGGGCCTCAATGAGCAGTTCTTC; v_call: TRBV11-2; j_call: TRBJ2-1; clone_size: many; d_call: .
cdr3_aa: CASSVKAGNQPQHF; cdr3_nt: TGCGCCAGCAGTGTGAAGGCGGGCAATCAGCCCCAGCATTTT; v_call: TRBV10-2; j_call: TRBJ1-5; clone_size: few; d_call: .
cdr3_aa: CASSLYTGAPYEQYF; cdr3_nt: TGTGCCAGCAGCTTATATACAGGGGCGCCCTACGAGCAGTACTTC; v_call: TRBV7-2; j_call: TRBJ2-7; clone_size: many; d_call: TRBD1